This T cell receptor beta chain appears in the sequencing data of a study of immune cell composition in non-small cell lung cancer. The normal lung sample lay at least 3 cm, and maximally far, from the tumour. As for this clone: Antigen specificity is unknown.

Study-wide points: Clones >0.5% enriched in tumour were rarer in adenocarcinoma (approximately 33%) than squamous (roughly 75%). It was not proven that tumour-reactive clones equal dominant tumour-associated clones.

Assay used: immunoSEQ multiplex PCR; TCRdb lists only in-frame clones, some missing. Here the sample spans about 1,100 clones, about 72% being singletons. From germline, CDR1 is SGHRS and CDR2 YFSETQ. V lost 1 base to trimming and J lost 5 bases, with 15 bases between them. The CDR3 is 16 residues long. What was sequenced was non-adjacent lung tissue. J is TRBJ2-2 and V is TRBV5-1; D is perhaps TRBD2 (6 bases). This clonotype originated in a human donor with non-small cell lung cancer. The DNA for the CDR3 is TGCGCCAGCAGCTTGTTGGGGACGGAGGGGACCGGGGAGCTGTTTTTT. This codes for CASSLLGTEGTGELFF.